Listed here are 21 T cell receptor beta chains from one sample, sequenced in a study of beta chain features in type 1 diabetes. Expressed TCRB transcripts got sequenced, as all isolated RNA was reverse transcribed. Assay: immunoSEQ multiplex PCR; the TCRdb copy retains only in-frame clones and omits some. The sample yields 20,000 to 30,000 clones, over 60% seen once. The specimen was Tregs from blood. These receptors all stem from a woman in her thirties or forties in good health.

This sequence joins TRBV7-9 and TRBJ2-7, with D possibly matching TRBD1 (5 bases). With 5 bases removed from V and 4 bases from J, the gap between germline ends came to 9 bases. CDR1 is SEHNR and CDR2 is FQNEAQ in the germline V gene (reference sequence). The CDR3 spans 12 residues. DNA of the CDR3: TGTGCCAGCAGCCTCCAGGGATACGAGCAGTACTTC. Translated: CASSLQGYEQYF. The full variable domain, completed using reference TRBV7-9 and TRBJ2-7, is DTGVSQNPRHKITKRGQNVTFRCDPISEHNRLYWYRQTLGQGPEFLTYFQNEAQLEKSRLLSDRFSAERPKGSFSTLEIQRTEQGDSAMYLCASSLQGYEQYFGPGTRLTVT.

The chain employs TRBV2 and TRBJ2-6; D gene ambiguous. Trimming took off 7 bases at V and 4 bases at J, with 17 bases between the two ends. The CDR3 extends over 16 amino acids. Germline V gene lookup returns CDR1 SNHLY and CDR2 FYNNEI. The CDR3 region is CASNEVGGTGANVLTF. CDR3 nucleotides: TGTGCCAGCAACGAGGTCGGCGGTACAGGGGCCAACGTCCTGACTTTC.

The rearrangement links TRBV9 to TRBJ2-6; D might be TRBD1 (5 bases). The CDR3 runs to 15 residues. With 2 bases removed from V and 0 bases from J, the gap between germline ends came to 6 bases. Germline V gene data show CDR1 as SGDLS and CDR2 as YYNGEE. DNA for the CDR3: TGTGCCAGCAGCGTTCAGGGCTCTGGGGCCAACGTCCTGACTTTC. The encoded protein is CASSVQGSGANVLTF.

CDR3 in DNA: TGTGCCAGCTCACGATTTGGACAGTCTAATGAAAAACTGTTTTTT. As protein: CASSRFGQSNEKLFF. V is TRBV18 and J is TRBJ1-4; TRBD1 is a possible D gene (6 bases). The germline CDR1 and CDR2 sequences are KGHSH and LQKENI. The CDR3 is 15 amino acids. V lost 4 bases and J 3 bases, leaving 12 bases between the germline ends.

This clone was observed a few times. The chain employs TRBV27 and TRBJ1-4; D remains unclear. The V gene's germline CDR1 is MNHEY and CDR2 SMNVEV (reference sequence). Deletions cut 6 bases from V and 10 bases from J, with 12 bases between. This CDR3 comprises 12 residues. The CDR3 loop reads CASSSPPGKLFF. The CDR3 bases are TGTGCCAGCAGCTCCCCGCCAGGAAAACTGTTTTTT.

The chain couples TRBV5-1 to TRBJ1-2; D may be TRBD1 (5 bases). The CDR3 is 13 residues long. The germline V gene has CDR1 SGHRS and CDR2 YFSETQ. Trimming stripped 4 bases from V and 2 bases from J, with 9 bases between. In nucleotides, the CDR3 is TGCGCCAGCAGCGATCCAGGGAACTATGGCTACACCTTC. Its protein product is CASSDPGNYGYTF. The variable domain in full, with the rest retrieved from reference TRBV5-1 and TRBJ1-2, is KAGVTQTPRYLIKTRGQQVTLSCSPISGHRSVSWYQQTPGQGLQFLFEYFSETQRNKGNFPGRFSGRQFSNSRSEMNVSTLELGDSALYLCASSDPGNYGYTFGSGTRLTVV.

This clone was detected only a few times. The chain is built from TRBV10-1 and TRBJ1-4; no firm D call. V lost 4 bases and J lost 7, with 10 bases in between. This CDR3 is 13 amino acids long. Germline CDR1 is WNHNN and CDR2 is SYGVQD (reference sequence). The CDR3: CASSAQAGEKLFF. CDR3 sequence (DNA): TGCGCCAGCAGTGCCCAGGCGGGTGAAAAACTGTTTTTT.

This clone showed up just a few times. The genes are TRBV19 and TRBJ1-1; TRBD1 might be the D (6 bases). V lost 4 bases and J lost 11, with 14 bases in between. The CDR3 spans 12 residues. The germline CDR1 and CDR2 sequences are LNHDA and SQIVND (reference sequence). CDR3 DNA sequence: TGTGCCAGTAGTAACCCACAGGGACGGGCTTTCTTT. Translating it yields CASSNPQGRAFF.

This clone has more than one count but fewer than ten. Written as DNA, the CDR3 is TGTGCCAGCAGCTTAGGTGCGCAGCCCCAGCATTTT. Translation: CASSLGAQPQHF. The V call is TRBV7-9, the J call TRBJ1-5, with no clear D. The CDR3 sequence is 12 residues long. Per the germline V gene, CDR1 is SEHNR and CDR2 is FQNEAQ (reference sequence). V lost 1 base, J lost 7 bases, and 5 bases lay in between.

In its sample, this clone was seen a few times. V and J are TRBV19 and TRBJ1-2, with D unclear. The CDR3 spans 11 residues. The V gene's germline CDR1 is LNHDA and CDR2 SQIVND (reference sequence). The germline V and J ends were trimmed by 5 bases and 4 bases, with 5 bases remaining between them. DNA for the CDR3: TGTGCCAGTAGTGGCAGCTATGGCTACACCTTC. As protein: CASSGSYGYTF.

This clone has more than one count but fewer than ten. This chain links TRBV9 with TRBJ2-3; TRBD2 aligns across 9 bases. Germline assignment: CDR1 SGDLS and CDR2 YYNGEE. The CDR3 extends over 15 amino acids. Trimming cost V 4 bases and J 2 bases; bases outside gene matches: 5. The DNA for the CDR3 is TGTGCCAGCAGCCCCTGGACTAGCGTCACAGATACGCAGTATTTT. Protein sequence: CASSPWTSVTDTQYF.

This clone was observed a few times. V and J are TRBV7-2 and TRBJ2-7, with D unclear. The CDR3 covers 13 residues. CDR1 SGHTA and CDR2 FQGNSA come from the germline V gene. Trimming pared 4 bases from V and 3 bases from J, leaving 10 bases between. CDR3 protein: CASSSRINYEQYF. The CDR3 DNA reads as TGTGCCAGCAGCTCGCGAATTAACTACGAGCAGTACTTC.

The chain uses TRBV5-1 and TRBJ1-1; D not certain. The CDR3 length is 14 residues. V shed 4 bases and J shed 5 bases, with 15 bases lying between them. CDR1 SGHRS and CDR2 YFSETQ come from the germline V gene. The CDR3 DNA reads TGCGCCAGCAGCCCCGCATGGGGAGGAACTGAAGCTTTCTTT. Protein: CASSPAWGGTEAFF.

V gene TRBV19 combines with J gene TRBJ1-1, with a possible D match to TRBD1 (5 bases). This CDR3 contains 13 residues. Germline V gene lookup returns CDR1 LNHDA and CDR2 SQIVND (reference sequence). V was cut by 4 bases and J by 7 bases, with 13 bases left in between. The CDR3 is CASSRGEWSEAFF. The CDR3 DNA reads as TGTGCCAGTAGTAGGGGGGAGTGGAGTGAAGCTTTCTTT. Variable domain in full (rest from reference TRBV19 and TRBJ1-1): DGGITQSPKYLFRKEGQNVTLSCEQNLNHDAMYWYRQDPGQGLRLIYYSQIVNDFQKGDIAEGYSVSREKKESFPLTVTSAQKNPTAFYLCASSRGEWSEAFFGQGTRLTVV.

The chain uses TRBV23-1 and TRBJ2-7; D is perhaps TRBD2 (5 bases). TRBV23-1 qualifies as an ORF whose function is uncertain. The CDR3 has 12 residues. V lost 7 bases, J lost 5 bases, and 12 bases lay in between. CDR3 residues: CASTSPRDEQYF. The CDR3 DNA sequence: TGCGCCAGCACCTCCCCGCGGGACGAGCAGTACTTC.

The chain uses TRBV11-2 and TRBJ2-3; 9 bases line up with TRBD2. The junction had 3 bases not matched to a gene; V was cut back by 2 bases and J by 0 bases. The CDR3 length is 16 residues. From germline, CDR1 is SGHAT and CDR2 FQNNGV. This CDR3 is CASSLLAGLSTDTQYF. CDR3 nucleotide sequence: TGTGCCAGCAGCTTACTAGCGGGGCTTAGCACAGATACGCAGTATTTT. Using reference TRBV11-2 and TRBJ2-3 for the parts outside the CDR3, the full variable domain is EAGVAQSPRYKIIEKRQSVAFWCNPISGHATLYWYQQILGQGPKLLIQFQNNGVVDDSQLPKDRFSAERLKGVDSTLKIQPAKLEDSAVYLCASSLLAGLSTDTQYFGPGTRLTVL.

The CDR3 region has the DNA TGTGCCATCAGTTTTTCAGAGAACACTGAAGCTTTCTTT. Translation gives CAISFSENTEAFF. The V call is TRBV10-3, the J call TRBJ1-1; D unclear. Germline CDR1 reads ENHRY; CDR2 reads SYGVKD. V shed 5 bases and J shed 1 base, with 8 bases lying between them. This CDR3 contains 13 residues.

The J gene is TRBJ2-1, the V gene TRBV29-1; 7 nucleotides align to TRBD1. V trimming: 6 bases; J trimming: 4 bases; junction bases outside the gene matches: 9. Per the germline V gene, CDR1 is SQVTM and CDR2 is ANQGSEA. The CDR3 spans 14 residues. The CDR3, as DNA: TGCAGCGTCGCCCCGGGGACAGCTTACAATGAGCAGTTCTTC. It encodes CSVAPGTAYNEQFF.

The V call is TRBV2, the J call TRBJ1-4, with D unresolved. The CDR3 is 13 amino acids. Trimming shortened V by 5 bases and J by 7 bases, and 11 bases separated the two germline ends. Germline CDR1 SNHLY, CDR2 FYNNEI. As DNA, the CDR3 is TGTGCCAGCAGTAGAATATCGGGTGAAAAACTGTTTTTT. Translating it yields CASSRISGEKLFF.

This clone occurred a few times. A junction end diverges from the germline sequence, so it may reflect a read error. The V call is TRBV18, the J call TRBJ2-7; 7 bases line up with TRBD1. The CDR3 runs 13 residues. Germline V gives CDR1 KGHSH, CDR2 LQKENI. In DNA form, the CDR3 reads TGTGCCAGCTCGTCCCCCGGGACAGAGATCCCCTATTTC. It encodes CASSSPGTEIPYF. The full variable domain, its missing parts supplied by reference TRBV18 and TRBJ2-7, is NAGVMQNPRHLVRRRGQEARLRCSPMKGHSHVYWYRQLPEEGLKFMVYLQKENIIDESGMPKERFSAEFPKEGPSILRIQQVVRGDSAAYFCASSSPGTEIPYFGPGTRLTVT.

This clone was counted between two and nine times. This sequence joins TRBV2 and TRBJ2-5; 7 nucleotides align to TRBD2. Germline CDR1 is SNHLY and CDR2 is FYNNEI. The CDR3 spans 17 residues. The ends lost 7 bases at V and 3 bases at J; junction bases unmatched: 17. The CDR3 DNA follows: TGTGCCAGCACCGGGAGGCTAGGCGTTGGGAACAAAGAGACCCAGTACTTC. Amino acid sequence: CASTGRLGVGNKETQYF.